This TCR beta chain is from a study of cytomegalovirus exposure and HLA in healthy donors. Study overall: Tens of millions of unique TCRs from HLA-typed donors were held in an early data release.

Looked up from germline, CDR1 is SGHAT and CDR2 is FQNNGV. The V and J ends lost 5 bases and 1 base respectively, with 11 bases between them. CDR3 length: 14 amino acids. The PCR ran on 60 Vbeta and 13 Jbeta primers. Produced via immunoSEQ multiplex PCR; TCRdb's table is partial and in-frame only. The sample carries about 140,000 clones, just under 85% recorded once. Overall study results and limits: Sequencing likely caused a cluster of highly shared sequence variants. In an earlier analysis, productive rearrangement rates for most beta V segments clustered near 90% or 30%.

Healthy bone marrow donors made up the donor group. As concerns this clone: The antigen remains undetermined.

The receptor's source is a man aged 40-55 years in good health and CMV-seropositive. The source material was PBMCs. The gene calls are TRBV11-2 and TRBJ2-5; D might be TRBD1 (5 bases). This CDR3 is CASSARTLQETQYF. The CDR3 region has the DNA TGTGCCAGCAGCGCCCGGACACTCCAAGAGACCCAGTACTTC.